This record concerns one T cell receptor (beta chain) sequence. No antigen is known for it. This sample was included in a study of PD-1 blockade in classical Hodgkin lymphoma. Study observations and caveats: As was reported, newly diagnosed patients showed lower baseline TCR diversity than healthy donors did. CD4+ TCR diversity, unlike CD8+, rose significantly by C4D1. The diversity seen at baseline in complete responders resembled that of newly diagnosed patients. Why the repertoires differ is still unclear, perhaps disease activity or prior therapy.

All the patients suffered relapse after autologous stem cell transplantation, and brentuximab vedotin exposure differed. Investigators isolated CD4+ T cells from thawed PBMCs through magnetic negative selection. Germline CDR1 reads SEHNR; CDR2 reads FQNEAQ (reference sequence). Trimming removed 3 bases from V and 7 bases from J, with 12 bases in between. The CDR3 is 13 amino acids. Here immunoSEQ multiplex PCR was the method, and the copy in TCRdb shows in-frame clones only, minus some. This sample yields approximately 25,000 clones, of which 84% are seen a single time; under 2% belongs to the top ten.

This rearrangement joins TRBV7-9 to TRBJ1-1, with a weak D call TRBD1 (6 bases). This receptor was obtained from a human donor with classical Hodgkin lymphoma. The specimen was CD4+ T cells from blood, collected at baseline. The CDR3, as DNA: TGTGCCAGCAGCTTTGCTGGACAGATTGAAGCTTTCTTT. This translates into CASSFAGQIEAFF.